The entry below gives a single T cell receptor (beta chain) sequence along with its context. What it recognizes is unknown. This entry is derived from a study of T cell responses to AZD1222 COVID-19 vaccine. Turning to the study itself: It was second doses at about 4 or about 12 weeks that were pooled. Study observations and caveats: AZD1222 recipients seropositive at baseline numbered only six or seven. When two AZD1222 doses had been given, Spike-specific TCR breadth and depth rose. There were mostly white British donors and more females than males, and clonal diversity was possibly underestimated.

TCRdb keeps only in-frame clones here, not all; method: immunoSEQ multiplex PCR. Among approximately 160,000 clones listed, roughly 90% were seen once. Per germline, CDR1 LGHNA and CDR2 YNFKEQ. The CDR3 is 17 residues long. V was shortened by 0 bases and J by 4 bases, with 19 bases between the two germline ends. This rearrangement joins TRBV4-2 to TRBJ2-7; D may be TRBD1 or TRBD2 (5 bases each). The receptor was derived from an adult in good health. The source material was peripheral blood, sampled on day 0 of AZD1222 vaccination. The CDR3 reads CASSQDGTELLRYEQYF. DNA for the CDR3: TGTGCCAGCAGCCAAGATGGGACCGAACTACTAAGATACGAGCAGTACTTC.